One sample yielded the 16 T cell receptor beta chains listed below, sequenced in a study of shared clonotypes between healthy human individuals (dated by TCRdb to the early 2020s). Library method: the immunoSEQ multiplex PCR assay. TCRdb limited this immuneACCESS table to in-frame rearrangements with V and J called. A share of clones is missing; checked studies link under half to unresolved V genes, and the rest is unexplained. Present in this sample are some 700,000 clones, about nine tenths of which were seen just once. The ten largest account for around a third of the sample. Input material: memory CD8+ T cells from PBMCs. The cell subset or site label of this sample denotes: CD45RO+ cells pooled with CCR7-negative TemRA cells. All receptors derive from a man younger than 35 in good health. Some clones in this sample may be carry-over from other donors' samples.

The CDR3 loop reads CASSLGLERGTDTQYF. As DNA, the CDR3 is TGTGCCAGCAGCCTCGGACTCGAACGTGGCACAGATACGCAGTATTTT. The gene calls are TRBV5-4 and TRBJ2-3, with D tentatively TRBD2 (5 bases). The germline CDR1 and CDR2 sequences are SGHNT and YYREEE (reference sequence). This CDR3 is 16 amino acids long. V lost 4 bases, J lost 1 base, and 16 bases lay in between.

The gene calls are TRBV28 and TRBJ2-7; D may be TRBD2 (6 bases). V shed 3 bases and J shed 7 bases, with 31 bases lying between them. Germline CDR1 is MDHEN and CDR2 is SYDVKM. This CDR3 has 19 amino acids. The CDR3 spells CASSFFPRESGSDLVEQYF. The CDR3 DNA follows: TGTGCCAGCAGTTTTTTTCCCAGGGAGAGCGGGTCAGACCTAGTAGAGCAGTACTTC. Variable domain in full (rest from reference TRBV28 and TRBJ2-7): DVKVTQSSRYLVKRTGEKVFLECVQDMDHENMFWYRQDPGLGLRLIYFSYDVKMKEKGDIPEGYSVSREKKERFSLILESASTNQTSMYLCASSFFPRESGSDLVEQYFGPGTRLTVT.

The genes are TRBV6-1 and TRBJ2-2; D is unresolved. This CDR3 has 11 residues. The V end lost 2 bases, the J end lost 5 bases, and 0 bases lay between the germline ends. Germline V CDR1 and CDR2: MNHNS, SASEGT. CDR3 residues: CASSETGELFF. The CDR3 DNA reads TGTGCCAGCAGTGAAACCGGGGAGCTGTTTTTT.

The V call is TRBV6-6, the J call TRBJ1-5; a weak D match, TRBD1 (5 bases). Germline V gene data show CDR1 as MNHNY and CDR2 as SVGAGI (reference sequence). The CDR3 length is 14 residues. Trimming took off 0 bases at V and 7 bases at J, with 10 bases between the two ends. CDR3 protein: CASSYSPRGQPQHF. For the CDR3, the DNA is TGTGCCAGCAGTTACTCGCCGCGGGGGCAGCCCCAGCATTTT.

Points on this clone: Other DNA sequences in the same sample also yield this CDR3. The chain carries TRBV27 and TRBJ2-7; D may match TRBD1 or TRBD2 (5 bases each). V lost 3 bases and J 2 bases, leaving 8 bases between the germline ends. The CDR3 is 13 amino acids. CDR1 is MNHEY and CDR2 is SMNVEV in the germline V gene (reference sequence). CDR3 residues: CASSFQGPYEQYF. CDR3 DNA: TGTGCCAGCAGTTTCCAGGGACCCTACGAGCAGTACTTC.

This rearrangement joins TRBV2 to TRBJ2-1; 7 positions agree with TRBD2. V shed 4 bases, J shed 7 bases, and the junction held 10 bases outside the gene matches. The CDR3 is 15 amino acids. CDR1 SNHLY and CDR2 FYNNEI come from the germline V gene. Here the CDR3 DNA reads TGTGCCAGCAGTGCCCGGGAGGAGGGTGGGAATGAGCAGTTCTTC. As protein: CASSAREEGGNEQFF.

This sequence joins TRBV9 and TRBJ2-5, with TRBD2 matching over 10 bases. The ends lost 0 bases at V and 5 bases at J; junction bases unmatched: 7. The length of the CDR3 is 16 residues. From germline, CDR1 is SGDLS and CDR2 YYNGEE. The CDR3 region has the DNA TGTGCCAGCAGCGTAGTGGCTAGCGGGAGAGGGGAGACCCAGTACTTC. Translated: CASSVVASGRGETQYF.

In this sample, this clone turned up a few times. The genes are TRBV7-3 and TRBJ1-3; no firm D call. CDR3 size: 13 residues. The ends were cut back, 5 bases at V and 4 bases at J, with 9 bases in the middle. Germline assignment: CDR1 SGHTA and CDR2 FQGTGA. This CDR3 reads CASSRGWGNTIYF. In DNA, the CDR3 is TGTGCCAGCAGCCGAGGCTGGGGAAACACCATATATTTT.

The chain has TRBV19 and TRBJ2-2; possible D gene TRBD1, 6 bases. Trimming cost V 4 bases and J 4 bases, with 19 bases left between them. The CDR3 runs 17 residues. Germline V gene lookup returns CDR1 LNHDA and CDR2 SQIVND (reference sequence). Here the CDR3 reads CASSTTGTSTGTGELFF. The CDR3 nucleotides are TGTGCCAGTAGTACCACCGGGACATCGACGGGCACCGGGGAGCTGTTTTTT. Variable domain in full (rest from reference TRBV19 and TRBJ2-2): DGGITQSPKYLFRKEGQNVTLSCEQNLNHDAMYWYRQDPGQGLRLIYYSQIVNDFQKGDIAEGYSVSREKKESFPLTVTSAQKNPTAFYLCASSTTGTSTGTGELFFGEGSRLTVL.

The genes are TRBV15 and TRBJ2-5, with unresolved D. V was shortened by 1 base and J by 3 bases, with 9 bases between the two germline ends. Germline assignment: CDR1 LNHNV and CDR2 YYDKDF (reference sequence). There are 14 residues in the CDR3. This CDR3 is CATSRAGSKETQYF. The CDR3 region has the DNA TGTGCCACCAGCAGAGCGGGCAGCAAAGAGACCCAGTACTTC. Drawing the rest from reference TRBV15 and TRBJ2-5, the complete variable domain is DAMVIQNPRYQVTQFGKPVTLSCSQTLNHNVMYWYQQKSSQAPKLLFHYYDKDFNNEADTPDNFQSRRPNTSFCFLDIRSPGLGDTAMYLCATSRAGSKETQYFGPGTRLLVL.

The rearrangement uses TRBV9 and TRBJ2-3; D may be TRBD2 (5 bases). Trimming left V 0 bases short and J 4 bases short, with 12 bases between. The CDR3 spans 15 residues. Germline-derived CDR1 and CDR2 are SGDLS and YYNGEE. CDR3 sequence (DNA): TGTGCCAGCAGCGTAGAGGCTAGCAAGGCAGATACGCAGTATTTT. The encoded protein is CASSVEASKADTQYF.

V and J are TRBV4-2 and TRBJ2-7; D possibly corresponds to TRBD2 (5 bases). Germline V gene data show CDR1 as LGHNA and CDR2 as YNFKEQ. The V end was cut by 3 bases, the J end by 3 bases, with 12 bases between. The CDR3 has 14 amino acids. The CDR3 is CASSHPSDFYEQYF. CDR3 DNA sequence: TGTGCCAGCAGCCATCCCTCGGACTTCTACGAGCAGTACTTC.

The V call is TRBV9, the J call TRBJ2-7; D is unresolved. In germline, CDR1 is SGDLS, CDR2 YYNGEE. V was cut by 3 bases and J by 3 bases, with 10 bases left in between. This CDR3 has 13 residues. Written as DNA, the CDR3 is TGTGCCAGCAGCGCGTCCCTAGGCTACGAGCAGTACTTC. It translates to CASSASLGYEQYF.

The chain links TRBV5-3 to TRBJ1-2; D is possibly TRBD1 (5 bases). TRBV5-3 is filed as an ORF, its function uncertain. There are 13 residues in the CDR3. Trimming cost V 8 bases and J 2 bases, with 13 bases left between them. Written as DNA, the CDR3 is TGTGCCAGCAGTTACGACAGCAACTATGGCTACACCTTC. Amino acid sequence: CASSYDSNYGYTF.

The CDR3 region is CASSRQGRLYDGYTF. CDR3 sequence (DNA): TGTGCCAGCAGTCGCCAGGGACGCTTGTATGATGGCTACACCTTC. V is TRBV28 and J is TRBJ1-2; D perhaps matches TRBD1 (5 bases). This CDR3 comprises 15 residues. Trimming pared 5 bases from V and 6 bases from J, leaving 19 bases between. Germline assignment: CDR1 MDHEN and CDR2 SYDVKM.

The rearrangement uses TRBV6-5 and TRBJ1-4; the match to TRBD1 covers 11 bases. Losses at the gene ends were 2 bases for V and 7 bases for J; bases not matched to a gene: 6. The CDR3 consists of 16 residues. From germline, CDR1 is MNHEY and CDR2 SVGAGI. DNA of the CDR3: TGTGCCAGCAGTTACCGGACAGGGGGCTTTAGTGAAAAACTGTTTTTT. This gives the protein CASSYRTGGFSEKLFF.